This is a list of T cell receptor beta chains from one sample in a study of blood T cell repertoires in COVID-19. Measured with immunoSEQ multiplex PCR; TCRdb has only the in-frame clones, and not every one. The table records approximately 100,000 clones, 88% of them present only once. The material sequenced was peripheral blood. All receptors derive from a human donor in a cohort sampled during active COVID-19. CDR3s include the opening cysteine and the closing phenylalanine or tryptophan. The D gene is left open where the match is weak. A row's size may be missing; if present it is once, few, many or a size class.

V gene: TRBV4-1
clone size: NA
D gene: TRBD1
J gene: TRBJ1-5
CDR3 protein: CASSRRTGTQVQPQHF
CDR3 DNA: TGCGCCAGCAGCCGCCGGACAGGGACTCAGGTCCAGCCCCAGCATTTT

V gene: TRBV11-2
clone size: NA
D gene: TRBD2
J gene: TRBJ2-5
CDR3 protein: CASSSSGGNQETQYF
CDR3 DNA: TGTGCCAGCAGCTCTAGCGGGGGTAACCAAGAGACCCAGTACTTC

V gene: TRBV7-2
clone size: NA
D gene: TRBD2
J gene: TRBJ2-7
CDR3 protein: CASSLAGTSSYEQYF
CDR3 DNA: TGTGCCAGCAGCTTGGCCGGGACTAGCTCCTACGAGCAGTACTTC

V gene: TRBV29-1
clone size: few
D gene: NA
J gene: TRBJ1-2
CDR3 protein: CSVAGSGNGYTF
CDR3 DNA: TGCAGCGTTGCCGGGTCCGGTAATGGCTACACCTTC

V gene: TRBV5-1
clone size: NA
D gene: TRBD2
J gene: TRBJ2-3
CDR3 protein: CASSSGTSGSLADTQYF
CDR3 DNA: TGCGCCAGCAGCAGTGGGACTAGCGGGTCTCTGGCAGATACGCAGTATTTT

V gene: TRBV3-1/TRBV3-2
clone size: NA
D gene: TRBD1
J gene: TRBJ1-1
CDR3 protein: CASSQGDRRRTEAFF
CDR3 DNA: TGTGCCAGCAGCCAAGGGGACAGACGCCGGACTGAAGCTTTCTTT

V gene: TRBV9
clone size: NA
D gene: TRBD1
J gene: TRBJ1-2
CDR3 protein: CASSVTGQGQLYGYTF
CDR3 DNA: TGTGCCAGCAGCGTCACTGGACAGGGACAACTCTATGGCTACACCTTC

V gene: TRBV27
clone size: NA
D gene: TRBD1
J gene: TRBJ2-1
CDR3 protein: CASSSPGQGMNEQFF
CDR3 DNA: TGTGCCAGCAGTTCACCGGGACAGGGGATGAATGAGCAGTTCTTC

V gene: TRBV6-5
clone size: once
D gene: NA
J gene: TRBJ1-1
CDR3 protein: CASSRTVMNTEAFF
CDR3 DNA: TGTGCCAGCAGCCGGACAGTCATGAACACTGAAGCTTTCTTT

V gene: TRBV12-3/TRBV12-4
clone size: NA
D gene: NA
J gene: TRBJ1-1
CDR3 protein: CASSLTANTEAFF
CDR3 DNA: TGTGCCAGCAGTTTAACAGCGAACACTGAAGCTTTCTTT

V gene: TRBV7-9
clone size: once
D gene: NA
J gene: TRBJ1-2
CDR3 protein: CASSLVPGNYGYTF
CDR3 DNA: TGTGCCAGCAGCTTAGTTCCAGGCAACTATGGCTACACCTTC

V gene: TRBV6-5
clone size: NA
D gene: NA
J gene: TRBJ1-2
CDR3 protein: CASSYGGKYGYTF
CDR3 DNA: TGTGCCAGCAGTTACGGAGGGAAGTATGGCTACACCTTC

V gene: TRBV9
clone size: few
D gene: TRBD2
J gene: TRBJ2-1
CDR3 protein: CASSVYPAAGGRIGEQFF
CDR3 DNA: TGTGCCAGCAGCGTATACCCGGCAGCGGGGGGGCGCATTGGGGAGCAGTTCTTC

V gene: TRBV14
clone size: NA
D gene: NA
J gene: TRBJ2-7
CDR3 protein: CASSPGTTTYEQYF
CDR3 DNA: TGTGCCAGCAGCCCGGGGACAACCACCTACGAGCAGTACTTC

V gene: TRBV7-2
clone size: few
D gene: NA
J gene: TRBJ2-2
CDR3 protein: CASSLGRGTGELFF
CDR3 DNA: TGTGCCAGCAGCTTAGGGCGGGGCACCGGGGAGCTGTTTTTT

V gene: TRBV12-5
clone size: NA
D gene: NA
J gene: TRBJ2-5
CDR3 protein: CASGLVPMGVGETQYF
CDR3 DNA: TGTGCTAGTGGTTTGGTACCGATGGGAGTCGGAGAGACCCAGTACTTC

V gene: TRBV7-2
clone size: few
D gene: TRBD1
J gene: TRBJ1-2
CDR3 protein: CASSSGQGVHGYTF
CDR3 DNA: TGTGCCAGCAGCTCGGGCCAGGGGGTGCATGGCTACACCTTC

V gene: TRBV7-2
clone size: NA
D gene: NA
J gene: TRBJ2-7
CDR3 protein: CASSLASAELYEQYF
CDR3 DNA: TGTGCCAGCAGCTTAGCCAGCGCGGAGCTATACGAGCAGTACTTC

V gene: TRBV27
clone size: NA
D gene: TRBD2
J gene: TRBJ2-5
CDR3 protein: CASSPFAGRAGGTQYF
CDR3 DNA: TGTGCCAGCAGTCCTTTCGCGGGGAGGGCCGGGGGGACCCAGTACTTC

V gene: TRBV11-2
clone size: NA
D gene: NA
J gene: TRBJ1-1
CDR3 protein: CASSPGHLNTEAFF
CDR3 DNA: TGTGCCAGCAGCCCCGGACACCTGAACACTGAAGCTTTCTTT

V gene: TRBV28
clone size: NA
D gene: TRBD1
J gene: TRBJ1-6
CDR3 protein: CASSLPPTGSNNSPLHF
CDR3 DNA: TGTGCCAGCAGTTTACCCCCGACAGGGTCAAATAATTCACCCCTCCACTTT

V gene: TRBV7-3
clone size: NA
D gene: TRBD1
J gene: TRBJ1-2
CDR3 protein: CASSLAQGVNYGYTF
CDR3 DNA: TGTGCCAGCAGCTTAGCGCAGGGGGTTAACTATGGCTACACCTTC

V gene: TRBV19
clone size: NA
D gene: NA
J gene: TRBJ1-1
CDR3 protein: CASSINRRGFTEAFF
CDR3 DNA: TGTGCCAGTAGTATCAACCGGCGGGGGTTCACTGAAGCTTTCTTT

V gene: TRBV4-3
clone size: NA
D gene: NA
J gene: TRBJ2-5
CDR3 protein: CASSQEVGAQETQYF
CDR3 DNA: TGCGCCAGCAGCCAAGAAGTAGGGGCCCAAGAGACCCAGTACTTC

V gene: TRBV6-6
clone size: NA
D gene: TRBD2
J gene: TRBJ2-1
CDR3 protein: CASSYTGGGYNEQFF
CDR3 DNA: TGTGCCAGCAGTTACACCGGGGGAGGGTACAATGAGCAGTTCTTC

V gene: TRBV28
clone size: once
D gene: TRBD2
J gene: TRBJ2-5
CDR3 protein: CASSLGGGETQYF
CDR3 DNA: TGTGCCAGCAGTTTAGGCGGGGGGGAGACCCAGTACTTC

V gene: TRBV24-1
clone size: NA
D gene: NA
J gene: TRBJ1-2
CDR3 protein: CATSGQGINYGYTF
CDR3 DNA: TGTGCCACCAGTGGCCAGGGAATAAACTATGGCTACACCTTC

V gene: TRBV6-5
clone size: NA
D gene: TRBD1
J gene: TRBJ1-1
CDR3 protein: CASRGKTGDTEAFF
CDR3 DNA: TGTGCCAGCAGGGGAAAAACAGGGGACACTGAAGCTTTCTTT

V gene: TRBV27
clone size: NA
D gene: TRBD2
J gene: TRBJ2-7
CDR3 protein: CASSLQLAGGEQYF
CDR3 DNA: TGTGCCAGCAGTTTACAACTAGCGGGAGGCGAGCAGTACTTC

V gene: TRBV28
clone size: NA
D gene: TRBD1
J gene: TRBJ2-7
CDR3 protein: CASFERQGAYEQYF
CDR3 DNA: TGTGCCAGCTTCGAACGACAGGGAGCCTACGAGCAGTACTTC

V gene: TRBV2
clone size: NA
D gene: NA
J gene: TRBJ2-5
CDR3 protein: CASSEGQTIETQYF
CDR3 DNA: TGTGCCAGCAGTGAGGGCCAGACAATAGAGACCCAGTACTTC

V gene: TRBV4-1
clone size: few
D gene: NA
J gene: TRBJ1-2
CDR3 protein: CASSGQGYGGYTF
CDR3 DNA: TGCGCCAGCAGTGGTCAGGGGTATGGTGGCTACACCTTC

V gene: TRBV2
clone size: once
D gene: NA
J gene: TRBJ1-1
CDR3 protein: CASSLAGSNTEAFF
CDR3 DNA: TGTGCCAGCAGTTTGGCGGGATCGAACACTGAAGCTTTCTTT

V gene: TRBV18
clone size: NA
D gene: TRBD1
J gene: TRBJ1-4
CDR3 protein: CASSTPGTAMEKLFF
CDR3 DNA: TGTGCCAGCTCAACCCCAGGGACAGCAATGGAAAAACTGTTTTTT

V gene: TRBV29-1
clone size: once
D gene: NA
J gene: TRBJ2-6
CDR3 protein: CSAGDSGANVLTF
CDR3 DNA: TGCAGCGCAGGGGACTCTGGGGCCAACGTCCTGACTTTC

V gene: TRBV24-1
clone size: NA
D gene: NA
J gene: TRBJ2-1
CDR3 protein: CATSEPPGNEQFF
CDR3 DNA: TGTGCCACCAGTGAACCGCCGGGGAATGAGCAGTTCTTC

V gene: TRBV18
clone size: many
D gene: NA
J gene: TRBJ1-4
CDR3 protein: CASSTGSTNEKLFF
CDR3 DNA: TGTGCCAGCTCAACAGGTTCAACTAATGAAAAACTGTTTTTT

V gene: TRBV7-9
clone size: NA
D gene: NA
J gene: TRBJ1-1
CDR3 protein: CASSLDRDQAFF
CDR3 DNA: TGTGCCAGCAGCTTAGATCGGGATCAAGCTTTCTTT

V gene: TRBV5-1
clone size: NA
D gene: TRBD1
J gene: TRBJ1-4
CDR3 protein: CASSLPGGDNEKLFF
CDR3 DNA: TGCGCCAGCAGCCTACCAGGGGGTGATAATGAAAAACTGTTTTTT

V gene: TRBV2
clone size: NA
D gene: NA
J gene: TRBJ1-1
CDR3 protein: CASSVDGRGASAFF
CDR3 DNA: TGTGCCAGCAGTGTAGACGGGAGGGGGGCATCGGCTTTCTTT

V gene: TRBV12-3/TRBV12-4
clone size: NA
D gene: NA
J gene: TRBJ1-1
CDR3 protein: CASSSTQNTEAFF
CDR3 DNA: TGTGCCAGCAGTTCAACACAGAACACTGAAGCTTTCTTT

V gene: TRBV19
clone size: NA
D gene: NA
J gene: TRBJ1-1
CDR3 protein: CASSIGAASNTEAFF
CDR3 DNA: TGTGCCAGTAGTATAGGGGCAGCTTCGAACACTGAAGCTTTCTTT

V gene: TRBV7-9
clone size: large
D gene: NA
J gene: TRBJ1-2
CDR3 protein: CASSLNQGISYGYTF
CDR3 DNA: TGTGCCAGCAGCTTAAACCAGGGGATCTCCTATGGCTACACCTTC

V gene: TRBV4-1
clone size: NA
D gene: NA
J gene: TRBJ2-1
CDR3 protein: CASSRDRDNAYNEQFF
CDR3 DNA: TGCGCCAGCAGCCGGGACCGGGACAACGCTTACAATGAGCAGTTCTTC

V gene: TRBV30
clone size: NA
D gene: TRBD2
J gene: TRBJ2-2
CDR3 protein: CAWSVWVAGAYTGELFF
CDR3 DNA: TGTGCCTGGAGTGTTTGGGTAGCGGGGGCTTACACCGGGGAGCTGTTTTTT

V gene: TRBV30
clone size: NA
D gene: NA
J gene: TRBJ1-2
CDR3 protein: CAWNPGGYGYTF
CDR3 DNA: TGTGCCTGGAACCCCGGGGGATATGGCTACACCTTC

V gene: TRBV10-1
clone size: NA
D gene: TRBD1
J gene: TRBJ2-1
CDR3 protein: CASSDRGQVSYNEQFF
CDR3 DNA: TGCGCCAGCAGTGACAGGGGGCAGGTGTCCTACAATGAGCAGTTCTTC

V gene: TRBV5-1
clone size: NA
D gene: NA
J gene: TRBJ2-4
CDR3 protein: CASSLVGRKLENIQYF
CDR3 DNA: TGCGCCAGCAGCTTGGTTGGGCGTAAGCTCGAAAACATTCAGTACTTC

V gene: TRBV10-1
clone size: NA
D gene: NA
J gene: TRBJ2-1
CDR3 protein: CASSEGGYNEQFF
CDR3 DNA: TGCGCCAGCAGTGAGGGCGGCTACAATGAGCAGTTCTTC

V gene: TRBV10-2
clone size: NA
D gene: NA
J gene: TRBJ1-1
CDR3 protein: CASSAAGATEAFF
CDR3 DNA: TGCGCCAGCAGTGCAGCAGGGGCCACTGAAGCTTTCTTT

V gene: TRBV9
clone size: NA
D gene: TRBD2
J gene: TRBJ2-5
CDR3 protein: CASSGLAGGGETQYF
CDR3 DNA: TGTGCCAGCAGCGGCCTAGCGGGAGGAGGGGAGACCCAGTACTTC